Listed below are T cell receptor beta chains from one sample, sequenced in a study of T-cell memory formation after mild COVID-19. TCRdb independently ran MiXCR on the 5' RACE reads; one entry per CDR3 protein. The sample contains about 200,000 distinct CDR3 sequences, 9.5% of which appear only once. The sample comprised PBMCs or a T cell subset sorted from them (not recorded which). The receptors derive from a man aged 18 to 30 who had mild COVID-19 (a few samples of this study predate the infection). Cell type and time point are not known. CDR3s leave out the opening cysteine and the closing phenylalanine or tryptophan. Clone size appears in some rows only: once, few, many, or a class for an expanded clone.

v_call	clone_size	j_call	cdr3_aa
TRBV7-2	few	TRBJ2-7	ASSDQADLSYEQY
TRBV7-2	.	TRBJ2-3	ASSFRFPDTQY
TRBV5-1	.	TRBJ1-1	ASSLVPFLPRPANTEAF
TRBV20-1	.	TRBJ2-1	SAPGLAVYNEQF
TRBV29-1	many	TRBJ1-2	SVEGGYT
TRBV29-1	.	TRBJ1-2	SVEDRVDYGYT
TRBV2	few	TRBJ1-2	ASSGPTGEDYGYT
TRBV11-2	many	TRBJ2-1	ASSLDVAQTNEQF
TRBV2	few	TRBJ1-4	ASRRDREFEKLF
TRBV7-2	few	TRBJ2-5	ASSLVRGLQETQY
TRBV7-2	many	TRBJ2-4	ASSLTSGGSKNIQY
TRBV19	many	TRBJ2-5	ASTPSAGGQETQY
TRBV7-2	.	TRBJ2-5	ASCPGGQETQY
TRBV24-1	many	TRBJ2-1	ATSDLWSGKVNEQF
TRBV19	few	TRBJ1-5	ASMGQRSSNQPQH
TRBV20-1	.	TRBJ1-1	RGRQGGDTEAF
TRBV3-1	.	TRBJ1-1	ASSRSGGETEAF
TRBV4-1	.	TRBJ2-5	ASSQAPAQETQY